Listed below are T cell receptor beta chains from one sample, sequenced in a study of preoperative IRX-2 immunotherapy in early breast cancer. Some clones are missing from TCRdb's copy, which holds only in-frame ones; the method was immunoSEQ multiplex PCR. The sample lists approximately 25,000 clones, about 68% seen once, with around 6.5% in the top ten. Here the sequenced sample was lymph node tissue, taken after IRX-2 immunotherapy. Receptor source: a human donor with breast cancer. Both conserved end residues are part of each CDR3. Some rows mark clone size as missing; the rest say once, few, many or name a class of expanded clone.

V gene: TRBV7-1
clone size: .
J gene: TRBJ2-2
CDR3 protein: CASSQGSPNTGELFF

V gene: TRBV5-1
clone size: .
J gene: TRBJ1-3
CDR3 protein: CASSERTGGGNTIYF

V gene: TRBV7-1
clone size: .
J gene: TRBJ2-5
CDR3 protein: CATRPGTGGETQYF

V gene: TRBV19
clone size: .
J gene: TRBJ2-7
CDR3 protein: CASSTPGRDEQYF

V gene: TRBV6-8
clone size: .
J gene: TRBJ2-5
CDR3 protein: CAIMGWEETQYF

V gene: TRBV6-8
clone size: once
J gene: TRBJ2-4
CDR3 protein: CASRRGAAKNIQYF

V gene: TRBV15
clone size: .
J gene: TRBJ2-7
CDR3 protein: CATSNKRDPPHEQYF

V gene: TRBV30
clone size: .
J gene: TRBJ2-3
CDR3 protein: CAWSAGLADTQYF

V gene: TRBV5-1
clone size: .
J gene: TRBJ1-5
CDR3 protein: CASSLLSGSNQPQHF

V gene: TRBV6-8
clone size: .
J gene: TRBJ1-4
CDR3 protein: CASSERLLAGSEKLFF